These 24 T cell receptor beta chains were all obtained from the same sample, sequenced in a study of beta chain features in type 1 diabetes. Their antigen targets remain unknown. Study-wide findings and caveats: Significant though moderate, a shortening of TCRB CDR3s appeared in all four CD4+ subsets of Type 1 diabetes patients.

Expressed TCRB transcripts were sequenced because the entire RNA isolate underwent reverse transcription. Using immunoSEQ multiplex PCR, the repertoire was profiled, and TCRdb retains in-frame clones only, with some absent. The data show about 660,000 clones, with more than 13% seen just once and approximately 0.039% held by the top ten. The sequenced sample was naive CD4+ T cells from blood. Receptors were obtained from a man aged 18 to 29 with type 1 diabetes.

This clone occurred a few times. The CDR3 DNA reads as TGTGCCAGCAGCCCCTTTGTAGGGGTTGATGGCTACACCTTC. Its protein is CASSPFVGVDGYTF. This chain uses TRBV7-2 with TRBJ1-2; the D gene is possibly TRBD1 (5 bases). V dropped 5 bases and J dropped 6 bases, with 16 bases sitting between them. The length of the CDR3 is 14 residues. CDR1 and CDR2 (germline): SGHTA, FQGNSA.

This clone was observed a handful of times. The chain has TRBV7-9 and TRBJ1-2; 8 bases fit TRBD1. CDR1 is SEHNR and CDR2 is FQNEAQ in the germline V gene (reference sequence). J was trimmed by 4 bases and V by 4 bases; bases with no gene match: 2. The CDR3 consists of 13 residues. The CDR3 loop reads CASSSDRAYGYTF. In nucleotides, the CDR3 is TGTGCCAGCAGCTCGGACAGGGCCTATGGCTACACCTTC. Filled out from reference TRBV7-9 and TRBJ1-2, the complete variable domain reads DTGVSQNPRHKITKRGQNVTFRCDPISEHNRLYWYRQTLGQGPEFLTYFQNEAQLEKSRLLSDRFSAERPKGSFSTLEIQRTEQGDSAMYLCASSSDRAYGYTFGSGTRLTVV.

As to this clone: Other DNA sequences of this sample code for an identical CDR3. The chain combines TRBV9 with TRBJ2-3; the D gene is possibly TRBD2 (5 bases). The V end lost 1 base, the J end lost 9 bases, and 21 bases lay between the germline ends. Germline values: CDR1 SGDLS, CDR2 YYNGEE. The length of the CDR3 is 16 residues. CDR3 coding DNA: TGTGCCAGCAGCGTACTAGGAGGCCAAAACCCCTCCACGCAGTATTTT. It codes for CASSVLGGQNPSTQYF.

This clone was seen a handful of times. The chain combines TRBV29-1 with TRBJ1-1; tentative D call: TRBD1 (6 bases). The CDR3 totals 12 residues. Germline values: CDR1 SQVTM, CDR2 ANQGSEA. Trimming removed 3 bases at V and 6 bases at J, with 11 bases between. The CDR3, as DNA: TGCAGCGTTGAGGGTGGGGGCTCTGAAGCTTTCTTT. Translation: CSVEGGGSEAFF. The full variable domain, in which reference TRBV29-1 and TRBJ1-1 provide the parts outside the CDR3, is SAVISQKPSRDICQRGTSLTIQCQVDSQVTMMFWYRQQPGQSLTLIATANQGSEATYESGFVIDKFPISRPNLTFSTLTVSNMSPEDSSIYLCSVEGGGSEAFFGQGTRLTVV.

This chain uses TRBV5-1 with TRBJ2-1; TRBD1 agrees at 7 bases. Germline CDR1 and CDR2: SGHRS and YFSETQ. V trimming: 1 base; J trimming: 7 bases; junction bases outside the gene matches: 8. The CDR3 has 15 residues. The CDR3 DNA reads TGCGCCAGCAGCTTGAATGGCAGGGGGTGGAATGAGCAGTTCTTC. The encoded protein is CASSLNGRGWNEQFF.

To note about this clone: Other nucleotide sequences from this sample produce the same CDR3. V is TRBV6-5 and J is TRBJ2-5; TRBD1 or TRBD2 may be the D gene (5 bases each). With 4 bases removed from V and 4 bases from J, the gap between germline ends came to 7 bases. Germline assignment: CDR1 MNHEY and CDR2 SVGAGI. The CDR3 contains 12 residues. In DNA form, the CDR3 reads TGTGCCAGCAGTTCGAGGGGAGAGACCCAGTACTTC. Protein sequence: CASSSRGETQYF.

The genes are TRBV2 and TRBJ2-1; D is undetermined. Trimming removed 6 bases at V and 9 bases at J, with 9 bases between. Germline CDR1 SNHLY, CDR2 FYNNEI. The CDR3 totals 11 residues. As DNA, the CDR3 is TGTGCCAGCAGCTACAGTCGTGAGCAGTTCTTC. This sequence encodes CASSYSREQFF.

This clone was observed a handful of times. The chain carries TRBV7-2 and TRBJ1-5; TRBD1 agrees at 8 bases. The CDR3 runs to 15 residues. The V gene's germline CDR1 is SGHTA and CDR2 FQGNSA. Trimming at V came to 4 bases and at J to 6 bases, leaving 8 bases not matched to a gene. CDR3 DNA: TGTGCCAGCAGCTACGGACAGGGTACAACTCAGCCCCAGCATTTT. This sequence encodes CASSYGQGTTQPQHF.

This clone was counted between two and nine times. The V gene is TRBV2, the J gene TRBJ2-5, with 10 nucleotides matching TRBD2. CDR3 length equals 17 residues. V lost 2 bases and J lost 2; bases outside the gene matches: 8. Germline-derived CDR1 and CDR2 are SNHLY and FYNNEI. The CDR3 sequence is CASSELSALAGQETQYF. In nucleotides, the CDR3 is TGTGCCAGCAGTGAATTATCCGCACTAGCGGGACAAGAGACCCAGTACTTC.

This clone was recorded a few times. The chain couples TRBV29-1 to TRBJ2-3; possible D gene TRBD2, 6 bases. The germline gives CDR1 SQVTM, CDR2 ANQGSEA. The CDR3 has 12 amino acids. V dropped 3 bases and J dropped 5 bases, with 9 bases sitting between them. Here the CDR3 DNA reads TGCAGCGTTGACCCGGGGGAAGATACGCAGTATTTT. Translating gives CSVDPGEDTQYF.

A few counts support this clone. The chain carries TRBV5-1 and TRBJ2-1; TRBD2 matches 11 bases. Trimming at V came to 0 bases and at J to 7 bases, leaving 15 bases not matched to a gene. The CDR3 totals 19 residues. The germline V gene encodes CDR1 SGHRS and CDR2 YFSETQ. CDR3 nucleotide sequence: TGCGCCAGCAGCTTGGAGGCTAGCGGGAGGATAGTTCATGCGAATGAGCAGTTCTTC. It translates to CASSLEASGRIVHANEQFF.

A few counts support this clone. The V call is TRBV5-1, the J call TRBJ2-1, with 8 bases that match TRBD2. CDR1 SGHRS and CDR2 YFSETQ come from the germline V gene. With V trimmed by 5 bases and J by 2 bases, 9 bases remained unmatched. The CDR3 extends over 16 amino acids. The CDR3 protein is CASRELSGSPYNEQFF. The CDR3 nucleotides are TGCGCCAGCAGGGAACTGAGCGGGAGTCCCTACAATGAGCAGTTCTTC.

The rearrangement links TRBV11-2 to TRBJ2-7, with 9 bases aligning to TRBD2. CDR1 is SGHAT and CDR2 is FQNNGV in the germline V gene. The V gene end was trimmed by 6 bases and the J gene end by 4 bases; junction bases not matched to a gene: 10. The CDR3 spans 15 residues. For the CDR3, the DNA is TGTGCCAGCAGGTTCACTAGCGGGCTCCGATACGAGCAGTACTTC. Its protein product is CASRFTSGLRYEQYF.

The CDR3 bases are TGTGCCTGGAGTCGTCCGGGCAGGGGGCCCTACAATGAGCAGTTCTTC. This translates into CAWSRPGRGPYNEQFF. This sequence joins TRBV30 and TRBJ2-1, with 8 bases that match TRBD1. The ends lost 2 bases at V and 2 bases at J; junction bases unmatched: 8. This CDR3 is built from 16 residues. Germline V gives CDR1 GTSNPN, CDR2 SVGIG (reference sequence).

CDR3 region: CASIRGNSYGYTF. The CDR3 region has the DNA TGTGCTTCTATTAGGGGGAACAGCTATGGCTACACCTTC. V gene TRBV30 combines with J gene TRBJ1-2, with D maybe TRBD1 (6 bases). This CDR3 spans 13 amino acids. Germline values: CDR1 GTSNPN, CDR2 SVGIG (reference sequence).

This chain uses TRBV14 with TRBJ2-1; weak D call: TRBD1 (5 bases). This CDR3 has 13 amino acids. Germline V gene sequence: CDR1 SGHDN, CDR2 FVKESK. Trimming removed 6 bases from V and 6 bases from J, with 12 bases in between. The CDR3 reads CASRVQAGNEQFF. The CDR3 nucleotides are TGTGCCAGCAGGGTACAGGCTGGCAATGAGCAGTTCTTC. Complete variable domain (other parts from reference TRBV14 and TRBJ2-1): EAGVTQFPSHSVIEKGQTVTLRCDPISGHDNLYWYRRVMGKEIKFLLHFVKESKQDESGMPNNRFLAERTGGTYSTLKVQPAELEDSGVYFCASRVQAGNEQFFGPGTRLTVL.

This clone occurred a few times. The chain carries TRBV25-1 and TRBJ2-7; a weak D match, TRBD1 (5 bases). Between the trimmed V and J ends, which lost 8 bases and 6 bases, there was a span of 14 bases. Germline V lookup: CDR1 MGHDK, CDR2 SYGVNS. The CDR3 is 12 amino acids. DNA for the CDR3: TGTGCCAGCTCTCTTGGGGCTCGCGAGCAGTACTTC. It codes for CASSLGAREQYF.

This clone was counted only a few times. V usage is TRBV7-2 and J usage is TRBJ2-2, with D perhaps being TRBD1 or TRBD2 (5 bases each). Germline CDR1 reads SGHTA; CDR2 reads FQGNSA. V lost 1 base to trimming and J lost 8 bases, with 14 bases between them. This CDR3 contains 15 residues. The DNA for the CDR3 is TGTGCCAGCAGCTTAGTGGGACCCCAAAGGGGGGAGCTGTTTTTT. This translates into CASSLVGPQRGELFF. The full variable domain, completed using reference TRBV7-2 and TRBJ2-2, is GAGVSQSPSNKVTEKGKDVELRCDPISGHTALYWYRQSLGQGLEFLIYFQGNSAPDKSGLPSDRFSAERTGGSVSTLTIQRTQQEDSAVYLCASSLVGPQRGELFFGEGSRLTVL.

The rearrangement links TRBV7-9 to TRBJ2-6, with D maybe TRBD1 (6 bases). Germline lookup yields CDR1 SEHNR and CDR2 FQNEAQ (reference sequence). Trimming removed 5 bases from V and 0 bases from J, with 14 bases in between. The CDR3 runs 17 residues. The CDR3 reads CASSPGQINSGANVLTF. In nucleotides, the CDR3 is TGTGCCAGCAGCCCCGGACAGATCAACTCTGGGGCCAACGTCCTGACTTTC.

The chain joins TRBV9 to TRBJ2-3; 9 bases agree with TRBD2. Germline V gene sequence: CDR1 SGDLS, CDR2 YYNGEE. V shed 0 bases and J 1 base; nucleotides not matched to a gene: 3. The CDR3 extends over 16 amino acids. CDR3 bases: TGTGCCAGCAGCGTAGAGGAGCGGGGGGGCACAGATACGCAGTATTTT. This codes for CASSVEERGGTDTQYF.

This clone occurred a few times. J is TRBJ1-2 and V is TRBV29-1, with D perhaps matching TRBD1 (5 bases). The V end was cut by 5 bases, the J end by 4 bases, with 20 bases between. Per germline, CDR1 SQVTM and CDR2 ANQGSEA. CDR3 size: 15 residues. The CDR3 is CSVHPYRTSAYGYTF. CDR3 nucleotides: TGCAGCGTTCACCCATACCGGACATCGGCCTATGGCTACACCTTC.

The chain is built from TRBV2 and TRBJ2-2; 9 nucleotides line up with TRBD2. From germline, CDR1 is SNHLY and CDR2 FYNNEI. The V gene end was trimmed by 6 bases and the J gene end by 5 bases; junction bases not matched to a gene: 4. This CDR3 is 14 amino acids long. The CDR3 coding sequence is TGTGCCAGCAGACGACTAGCGGAAACCGGGGAGCTGTTTTTT. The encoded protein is CASRRLAETGELFF.

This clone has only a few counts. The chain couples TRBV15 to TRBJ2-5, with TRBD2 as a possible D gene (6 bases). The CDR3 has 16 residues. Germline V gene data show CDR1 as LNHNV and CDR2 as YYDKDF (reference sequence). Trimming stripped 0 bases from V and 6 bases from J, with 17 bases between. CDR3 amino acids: CATSREAQGGRKTQYF. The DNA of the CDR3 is TGTGCCACCAGCAGAGAGGCCCAGGGAGGTAGGAAGACCCAGTACTTC.

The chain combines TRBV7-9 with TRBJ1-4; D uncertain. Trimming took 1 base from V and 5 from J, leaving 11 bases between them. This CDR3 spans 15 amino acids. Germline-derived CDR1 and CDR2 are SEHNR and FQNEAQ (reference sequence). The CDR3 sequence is CASSLGGSGNEKLFF. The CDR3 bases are TGTGCCAGCAGCTTAGGAGGGTCGGGGAATGAAAAACTGTTTTTT.